This TCR beta chain was identified in a study of T cell responses to AZD1222 COVID-19 vaccine. General study findings and limits: Sampled repertoires all dated from after the peak T cell response. There were mostly white British donors and more females than males, and clonal diversity was possibly underestimated.

For this clone: Antigen specificity is unknown.

Sequencing was performed with immunoSEQ multiplex PCR; in TCRdb, only in-frame clones are kept and a portion is missing. The sample yields some 120,000 clones, roughly 88% seen once. CDR3 length equals 16 residues. Germline V lookup: CDR1 SGHTA, CDR2 FQGTGA. The ends lost 4 bases at V and 10 bases at J; junction bases unmatched: 10. The TCR sequence derives from an adult in good health. The sample in question was peripheral blood, obtained on day 0 of AZD1222 vaccination. The J gene is TRBJ2-1, the V gene TRBV7-3; 13 bases are shared with TRBD2. DNA of the CDR3: TGTGCCAGCAGCTCCCGGACTAGCGGGGGCCGGGAGGAGCAGTTCTTC. Encoded protein: CASSSRTSGGREEQFF.